A selection of T cell receptor beta chains follows, all from one sample in a study of technical replicates of blood from a few donors. The method was immunoSEQ multiplex PCR; TCRdb's version includes in-frame clones alone and lacks a portion of them. The data contain some 80,000 clones, around 96% of them singletons. Specimen: T cells isolated from PBMCs. The source is a human donor in good health. The CDR3 runs from the conserved cysteine through the conserved F or W. A D gene is named only where the DNA matches it firmly. Clone size is stated in some rows and not others, as once, few, many or a class when expanded.

TRBJ2-3 NA TRBV7-9 TRBD1 CASSSDRVFGDTQYF TGTGCCAGCAGCTCAGACAGGGTATTTGGAGATACGCAGTATTTT
TRBJ2-3 NA TRBV7-8 NA CASRSGGLAGDTQYF TGTGCCAGCAGATCAGGGGGCTTAGCGGGAGATACGCAGTATTTT
TRBJ2-3 NA TRBV30 NA CAWSAGGTDTQYF TGTGCCTGGAGTGCAGGGGGCACAGATACGCAGTATTTT
TRBJ1-2 NA TRBV7-3 NA CASSLNSGPNYGYTF TGTGCCAGCAGCTTAAATTCCGGTCCTAACTATGGCTACACCTTC
TRBJ2-1 NA TRBV14 TRBD1 CASSQEIGTGINEQFF TGTGCCAGCAGCCAAGAGATCGGGACAGGGATTAATGAGCAGTTCTTC
TRBJ2-3 NA TRBV5-1 TRBD2 CARLGGLAGASSSTDTQYF TGCGCCAGGCTGGGCGGGTTAGCGGGTGCATCTTCTAGCACAGATACGCAGTATTTT
TRBJ2-2 NA TRBV30 TRBD2 CAWSIRLAGNTGELFF TGTGCCTGGAGTATACGACTAGCGGGGAACACCGGGGAGCTGTTTTTT
TRBJ2-7 once TRBV6-6 TRBD2 CASSYSLGTTAEQYF TGTGCCAGCAGTTACTCGCTTGGGACTACAGCCGAGCAGTACTTC
TRBJ2-7 NA TRBV28 NA CASGGAGPYEQYF TGTGCCAGCGGGGGAGCGGGCCCCTACGAGCAGTACTTC
TRBJ1-5 NA TRBV12-2 NA CASRLARGRDRASQPQHF TGTGCAAGTCGCTTAGCGAGGGGAAGAGACAGGGCGAGTCAGCCCCAGCATTTT
TRBJ1-1 NA TRBV5-4 NA CASRNREHTEAFF TGTGCCAGCAGAAACAGGGAACACACTGAAGCTTTCTTT
TRBJ2-6 NA TRBV6-1 NA CASSELHRSSGANVLTF TGTGCCAGCAGTGAACTGCATCGGAGCTCTGGGGCCAACGTCCTGACTTTC
TRBJ1-4 NA TRBV15 NA CATSRVNLADEKLFF TGTGCCACCAGCAGAGTTAACTTAGCGGATGAAAAACTGTTTTTT
TRBJ2-5 NA TRBV10-3 TRBD2 CAISDSGTSGRQETQYF TGTGCCATCAGTGACTCCGGGACTAGCGGGAGGCAAGAGACCCAGTACTTC
TRBJ2-7 NA TRBV6-5 TRBD1 CASSWDRGNEQYF TGTGCCAGCAGCTGGGACAGGGGAAACGAGCAGTACTTC
TRBJ1-1 NA TRBV19 NA CASSSKSVNTEAFF TGTGCCAGTAGTTCCAAATCAGTGAACACTGAAGCTTTCTTT
TRBJ1-1 NA TRBV19 NA CASYLRGSKTEAFF TGTGCCAGTTACCTCAGGGGCTCAAAAACTGAAGCTTTCTTT
TRBJ2-1 NA TRBV25-1 NA CASLTYNEQFF TGTGCCAGCCTCACTTATAATGAGCAGTTCTTC
TRBJ1-3 NA TRBV4-1 TRBD1 CASSSNRGPGNTIYF TGCGCCAGCAGCTCAAACAGGGGGCCAGGAAACACCATATATTTT
TRBJ2-7 once TRBV29-1 NA CSVEEEYEQYF TGCAGCGTTGAGGAGGAGTACGAGCAGTACTTC
TRBJ2-1 NA TRBV7-3 TRBD2 CASSLTIGTSGGTNEQFF TGTGCCAGCAGCTTAACAATCGGGACTAGCGGGGGTACTAATGAGCAGTTCTTC
TRBJ2-3 NA TRBV11-3 NA CASSLDPFSSTDTQYF TGTGCCAGCAGCTTAGATCCGTTCTCTAGCACAGATACGCAGTATTTT
TRBJ1-2 NA TRBV28 TRBD1 CASSALGTGLANYGYTF TGTGCCAGCAGTGCTTTAGGGACAGGGTTAGCTAACTATGGCTACACCTTC
TRBJ2-1 NA TRBV15 TRBD2 CATSNSQAGGLNEQFF TGTGCCACCAGCAACTCCCAAGCGGGAGGCCTCAATGAGCAGTTCTTC
TRBJ2-5 once TRBV7-8 TRBD2 CASSYGLAGGRQETQYF TGTGCCAGCAGCTATGGACTAGCGGGAGGGAGACAAGAGACCCAGTACTTC
TRBJ2-7 NA TRBV11-2 NA CASSLAGTSYEQYF TGTGCCAGCAGCTTAGCCGGGACTTCCTACGAGCAGTACTTC
TRBJ1-2 NA TRBV25-1 TRBD1 CASSGGGQGGSYGYTF TGTGCCAGCAGTGGAGGGGGACAGGGGGGGAGCTATGGCTACACCTTC
TRBJ2-5 NA TRBV18 NA CASSPSHRKETQYF TGTGCCAGCTCACCATCCCACAGAAAAGAGACCCAGTACTTC
TRBJ2-5 NA TRBV7-3 NA CASSRGQQETQYF TGTGCCAGCAGCCGTGGACAGCAAGAGACCCAGTACTTC
TRBJ1-5 NA TRBV6-6 TRBD1 CASSYSRQGGQPQHF TGTGCCAGCAGTTACTCCAGACAGGGAGGTCAGCCCCAGCATTTT
TRBJ2-7 NA TRBV4-3 NA CASSQDGYEQYF TGCGCCAGCAGCCAAGACGGGTACGAGCAGTACTTC
TRBJ2-7 NA TRBV5-1 NA CASSLGQYWEQYF TGCGCCAGCAGCTTGGGACAGTATTGGGAGCAGTACTTC
TRBJ2-7 NA TRBV6-1 NA CASSEAYISYEQYF TGTGCCAGCAGTGAAGCATACATCTCCTACGAGCAGTACTTC
TRBJ2-3 NA TRBV5-1 TRBD2 CASSPEPGLAGDTQYF TGCGCCAGCAGCCCTGAACCGGGACTAGCGGGAGATACGCAGTATTTT
TRBJ1-1 few TRBV28 NA CASSTQRGTEAFF TGTGCCAGCAGTACTCAGCGGGGCACTGAAGCTTTCTTT
TRBJ2-7 NA TRBV15 NA CATSRALTSSEQYF TGTGCCACCAGCAGAGCCCTTACTAGCTCCGAGCAGTACTTC
TRBJ2-5 NA TRBV9 TRBD2 CASSVGGGTETQYF TGTGCCAGCAGCGTAGGGGGAGGGACAGAGACCCAGTACTTC
TRBJ2-7 few TRBV4-2 TRBD2 CASSQVLSRLAAEQYF TGTGCCAGCAGCCAAGTTCTGTCTCGGCTAGCGGCCGAGCAGTACTTC
TRBJ2-1 NA TRBV29-1 TRBD2 CSGRLAGGPYNEQFF TGCAGCGGTCGACTAGCGGGAGGCCCCTACAATGAGCAGTTCTTC
TRBJ1-3 NA TRBV5-1 NA CASSPEYSSGNTIYF TGCGCCAGCAGCCCAGAATATTCCTCTGGAAACACCATATATTTT
TRBJ2-2 NA TRBV6-5 TRBD2 CASSYRAGATGELFF TGTGCCAGCAGTTACCGAGCGGGAGCGACCGGGGAGCTGTTTTTT
TRBJ1-5 NA TRBV19 TRBD1 CASTSDRIRPQHF TGTGCCAGTACCTCGGACAGGATCAGGCCCCAGCATTTT
TRBJ2-2 NA TRBV19 NA CASSIADYRTGELFF TGTGCCAGTAGTATAGCGGACTACCGCACCGGGGAGCTGTTTTTT
TRBJ2-1 NA TRBV19 NA CASSQGRIEQFF TGTGCCAGTTCGCAGGGAAGGATTGAGCAGTTCTTC